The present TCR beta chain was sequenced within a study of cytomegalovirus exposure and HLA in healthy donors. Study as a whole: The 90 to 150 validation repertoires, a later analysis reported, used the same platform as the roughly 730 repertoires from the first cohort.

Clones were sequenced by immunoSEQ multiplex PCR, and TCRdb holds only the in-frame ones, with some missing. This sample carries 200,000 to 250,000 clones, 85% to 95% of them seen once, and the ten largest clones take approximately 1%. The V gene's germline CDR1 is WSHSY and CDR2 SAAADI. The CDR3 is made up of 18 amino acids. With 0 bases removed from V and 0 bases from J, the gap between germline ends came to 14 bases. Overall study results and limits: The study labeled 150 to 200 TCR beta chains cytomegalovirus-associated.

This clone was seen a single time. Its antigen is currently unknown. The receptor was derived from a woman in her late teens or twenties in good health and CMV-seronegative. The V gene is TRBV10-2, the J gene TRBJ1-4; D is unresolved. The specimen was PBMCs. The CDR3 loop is CASSESSHQVATNEKLFF. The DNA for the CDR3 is TGCGCCAGCAGTGAGTCCAGTCATCAGGTTGCAACTAATGAAAAACTGTTTTTT.